This T cell receptor beta chain emerged from a study of blood T cell repertoires in COVID-19 (dated by TCRdb to the early 2020s). At the level of the whole study: The collaborator samples originated in the United States, Italy and Spain and spanned the acute and convalescent phases of COVID-19. The prospective study material was composed of cDNA or gDNA derived from T cells, B-cell-depleted T cells, or PBMCs. Subjects who had been exposed to COVID-19, were actively infected with it, or had recovered from it provided the deeply sampled blood TCRbeta repertoires that made up the dataset. A freely available public database, intended as a resource for researchers studying the immune response to SARS-CoV-2, is where the repertoires were released. The samples were drawn from two sources: the first 160 participants of the ongoing ImmuneRACE study, and 950 to 1,500 subjects contributed by 6 global collaborators. Sample metadata almost always included a de-identified subject ID, COVID-19 status, age in years and sex. Where available, HLA class I and class II types were taken from metadata supplied by the sample provider and were not determined by assay-based typing.

For this clone: Its antigen is not yet known. The input lacks base qualities; no much larger clone sits a single base away.

The germline V gene specifies MNHEY as CDR1 and SVGAGI as CDR2. Including cysteine and phenylalanine, the CDR3 has 14 amino acids. Only the CDR3 part of the read is kept: 42 bases, read in frame from the first base. The junction shows trimming of 7 bases on V and 0 bases on J, and the gene matches do not reach 4 bases of it. Study-level results and caveats: The amount of clinical and demographic metadata varied by source and participant and was provided uncurated.

One collaborating source in Seattle enrolled patients while the patients were actively infected and followed the patients over time throughout the course of disease. Collaborating institutions collected whole blood in K2EDTA tubes following their own protocols. Collaborator samples were shipped for TCRbeta analysis as frozen whole blood, isolated PBMCs, or DNA extracted from either sample type. TCRbeta CDR3 regions were amplified from genomic DNA using the immunoSEQ Assay, a bias-controlled multiplex PCR. The authors' pipeline ran thus. Within the assay, amplification of reference gene primers was used to estimate how many nucleated cells each sample contained. Sequence reads were collapsed and filtered to measure the absolute abundance of every unique TCRbeta CDR3 rearrangement. For each sample, productive Simpson clonality was calculated as the square root of Simpson's diversity index across productive rearrangements. TCRdb took this table from immuneACCESS and kept in-frame rearrangements with V and J called. Such tables lack part of the clones; where checked against another copy, unresolved V genes explain under half of the gap, and the rest is unexplained. For V, J and clone size, that table is used; D and trimming come from the DNA. The sample table contains under 450,000 clones; only one count was recorded for approximately 86% of them. The ten biggest clones cover just over 7% of the sample.

The source of this sequence is a woman aged 60-70 years with COVID-19, enrolled during active disease. Sequencing input: peripheral blood. The rearranged segments are TRBV6-5 and TRBJ2-7, with 9 junctional bases fitting TRBD2. The nucleotide sequence is given as TGTGCCAGCATCAGCGGGGGGCCCTCCTACGAGCAGTACTTC. Its protein reads: CASISGGPSYEQYF.